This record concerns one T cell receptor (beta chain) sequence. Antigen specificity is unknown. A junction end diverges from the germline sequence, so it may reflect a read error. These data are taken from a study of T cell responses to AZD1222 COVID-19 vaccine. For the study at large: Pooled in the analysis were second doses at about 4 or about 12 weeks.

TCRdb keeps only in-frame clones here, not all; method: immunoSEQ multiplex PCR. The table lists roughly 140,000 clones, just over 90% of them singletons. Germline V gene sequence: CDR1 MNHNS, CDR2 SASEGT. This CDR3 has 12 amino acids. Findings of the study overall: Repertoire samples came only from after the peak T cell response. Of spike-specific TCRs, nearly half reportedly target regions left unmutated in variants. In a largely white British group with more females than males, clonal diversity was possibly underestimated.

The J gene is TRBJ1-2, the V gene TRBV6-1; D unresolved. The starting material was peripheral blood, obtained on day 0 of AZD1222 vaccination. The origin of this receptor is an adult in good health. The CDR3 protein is CASSDRVGQPPF. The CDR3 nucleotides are TGTGCCAGCAGTGATCGGGTGGGTCAGCCCCCCTTC.